Sequencing of this TCR beta chain was carried out in a study of vaccination effects on CD4 cells after COVID-19. Trimming left V 0 bases short and J 8 bases short, with 11 bases between. CDR1 and CDR2 from the germline V gene are LGHNA and YSLEER. The CDR3 is made up of 14 amino acids. The repertoire was sequenced with immunoSEQ multiplex PCR; TCRdb's copy has only in-frame clones and lacks some. Here the sample spans about 55,000 clones, approximately 70% being singletons. Details on this clone: Its antigen remains unknown.

Before sequencing took place, the ViraFEST assay used viral peptide pools to expand antigen-specific CD4+ T cells. Investigators separated out CD4+ T cells once around eleven days of culture had passed. Nucleocapsid antibody tests were negative, and the vaccine recipients had no prior SARS-CoV-2 infection. The receptor's source is a human donor who received a COVID-19 vaccine. This material consisted of CD4+ T cells from PBMCs cultured with SARS-CoV-2 spike peptides, taken before COVID-19 vaccination. The rearrangement links TRBV4-3 to TRBJ2-1, with D possibly being TRBD2 (6 bases). The CDR3 reads CASSQEGGTHEQFF. The CDR3 coding sequence is TGCGCCAGCAGCCAAGAAGGAGGGACCCATGAGCAGTTCTTC.